The subject of this entry is one TCR beta chain. Antigen: not known. This sample is part of a study of cytomegalovirus exposure and HLA in healthy donors. About the research overall: The 90 to 150 validation repertoires used a platform that matched the one used for the approximately 610 first-cohort repertoires, as a later analysis reported.

Study outcomes and limitations: The TCR clusters that emerged in the first cohort tended, a later analysis found, to co-occur in the roughly 110 validation repertoires.

The donors formed part of the roughly 120-subject validation cohort, distinct from the roughly 630-subject first cohort. Sequenced by immunoSEQ multiplex PCR; TCRdb stores in-frame clones only, minus some. The repertoire has approximately 170,000 clones, about 82% of them found once; the top ten carry approximately 2%. The junction had 8 bases not matched to a gene; V was cut back by 5 bases and J by 4 bases. CDR3 length: 17 amino acids. Germline values: CDR1 SGHAT, CDR2 FQNNGV. Sequenced material: PBMCs. The chain recombines TRBV11-2 with TRBJ1-6; 10 positions agree with TRBD1. The receptor was isolated from a man aged 25 to 40 in good health and CMV-seropositive. Here the CDR3 reads CASSPGGDRGYNSPLHF. CDR3 sequence (DNA): TGTGCCAGCAGCCCCGGGGGGGACAGGGGATATAATTCACCCCTCCACTTT.